This section outlines one T cell receptor (beta chain) sequence together with its context. This entry comes from a study of blood T cell repertoires in COVID-19. Germline V lookup: CDR1 MNHEY, CDR2 SVGAGI. Trimming removed 6 bases from V and 6 bases from J, with 17 bases in between. This CDR3 is 14 amino acids long. Some clones are missing from TCRdb's copy, which holds only in-frame ones; the method was immunoSEQ multiplex PCR. The repertoire holds about 77,000 clones, with 80% as singletons. The source of this sequence is a woman in her seventies with acute or convalescent COVID-19. The chain links TRBV6-5 to TRBJ1-1; D ambiguous. Sequences were obtained from peripheral blood. The CDR3 is CASSAPPREAEAFF. The CDR3 DNA reads TGTGCCAGCAGCGCCCCCCCCAGAGAGGCTGAAGCTTTCTTT.